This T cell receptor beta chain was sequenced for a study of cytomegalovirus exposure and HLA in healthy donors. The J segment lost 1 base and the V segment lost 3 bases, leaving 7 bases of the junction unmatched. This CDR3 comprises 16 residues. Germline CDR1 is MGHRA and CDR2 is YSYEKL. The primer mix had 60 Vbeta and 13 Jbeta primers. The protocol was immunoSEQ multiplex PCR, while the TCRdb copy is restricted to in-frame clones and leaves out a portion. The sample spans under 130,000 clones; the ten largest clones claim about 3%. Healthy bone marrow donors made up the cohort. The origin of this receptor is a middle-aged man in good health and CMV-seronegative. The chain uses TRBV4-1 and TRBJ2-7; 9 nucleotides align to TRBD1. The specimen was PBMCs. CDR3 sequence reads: CASSHRRGQGSYEQYF. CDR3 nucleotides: TGCGCCAGCAGCCACAGGAGGGGACAGGGTTCCTACGAGCAGTACTTC.